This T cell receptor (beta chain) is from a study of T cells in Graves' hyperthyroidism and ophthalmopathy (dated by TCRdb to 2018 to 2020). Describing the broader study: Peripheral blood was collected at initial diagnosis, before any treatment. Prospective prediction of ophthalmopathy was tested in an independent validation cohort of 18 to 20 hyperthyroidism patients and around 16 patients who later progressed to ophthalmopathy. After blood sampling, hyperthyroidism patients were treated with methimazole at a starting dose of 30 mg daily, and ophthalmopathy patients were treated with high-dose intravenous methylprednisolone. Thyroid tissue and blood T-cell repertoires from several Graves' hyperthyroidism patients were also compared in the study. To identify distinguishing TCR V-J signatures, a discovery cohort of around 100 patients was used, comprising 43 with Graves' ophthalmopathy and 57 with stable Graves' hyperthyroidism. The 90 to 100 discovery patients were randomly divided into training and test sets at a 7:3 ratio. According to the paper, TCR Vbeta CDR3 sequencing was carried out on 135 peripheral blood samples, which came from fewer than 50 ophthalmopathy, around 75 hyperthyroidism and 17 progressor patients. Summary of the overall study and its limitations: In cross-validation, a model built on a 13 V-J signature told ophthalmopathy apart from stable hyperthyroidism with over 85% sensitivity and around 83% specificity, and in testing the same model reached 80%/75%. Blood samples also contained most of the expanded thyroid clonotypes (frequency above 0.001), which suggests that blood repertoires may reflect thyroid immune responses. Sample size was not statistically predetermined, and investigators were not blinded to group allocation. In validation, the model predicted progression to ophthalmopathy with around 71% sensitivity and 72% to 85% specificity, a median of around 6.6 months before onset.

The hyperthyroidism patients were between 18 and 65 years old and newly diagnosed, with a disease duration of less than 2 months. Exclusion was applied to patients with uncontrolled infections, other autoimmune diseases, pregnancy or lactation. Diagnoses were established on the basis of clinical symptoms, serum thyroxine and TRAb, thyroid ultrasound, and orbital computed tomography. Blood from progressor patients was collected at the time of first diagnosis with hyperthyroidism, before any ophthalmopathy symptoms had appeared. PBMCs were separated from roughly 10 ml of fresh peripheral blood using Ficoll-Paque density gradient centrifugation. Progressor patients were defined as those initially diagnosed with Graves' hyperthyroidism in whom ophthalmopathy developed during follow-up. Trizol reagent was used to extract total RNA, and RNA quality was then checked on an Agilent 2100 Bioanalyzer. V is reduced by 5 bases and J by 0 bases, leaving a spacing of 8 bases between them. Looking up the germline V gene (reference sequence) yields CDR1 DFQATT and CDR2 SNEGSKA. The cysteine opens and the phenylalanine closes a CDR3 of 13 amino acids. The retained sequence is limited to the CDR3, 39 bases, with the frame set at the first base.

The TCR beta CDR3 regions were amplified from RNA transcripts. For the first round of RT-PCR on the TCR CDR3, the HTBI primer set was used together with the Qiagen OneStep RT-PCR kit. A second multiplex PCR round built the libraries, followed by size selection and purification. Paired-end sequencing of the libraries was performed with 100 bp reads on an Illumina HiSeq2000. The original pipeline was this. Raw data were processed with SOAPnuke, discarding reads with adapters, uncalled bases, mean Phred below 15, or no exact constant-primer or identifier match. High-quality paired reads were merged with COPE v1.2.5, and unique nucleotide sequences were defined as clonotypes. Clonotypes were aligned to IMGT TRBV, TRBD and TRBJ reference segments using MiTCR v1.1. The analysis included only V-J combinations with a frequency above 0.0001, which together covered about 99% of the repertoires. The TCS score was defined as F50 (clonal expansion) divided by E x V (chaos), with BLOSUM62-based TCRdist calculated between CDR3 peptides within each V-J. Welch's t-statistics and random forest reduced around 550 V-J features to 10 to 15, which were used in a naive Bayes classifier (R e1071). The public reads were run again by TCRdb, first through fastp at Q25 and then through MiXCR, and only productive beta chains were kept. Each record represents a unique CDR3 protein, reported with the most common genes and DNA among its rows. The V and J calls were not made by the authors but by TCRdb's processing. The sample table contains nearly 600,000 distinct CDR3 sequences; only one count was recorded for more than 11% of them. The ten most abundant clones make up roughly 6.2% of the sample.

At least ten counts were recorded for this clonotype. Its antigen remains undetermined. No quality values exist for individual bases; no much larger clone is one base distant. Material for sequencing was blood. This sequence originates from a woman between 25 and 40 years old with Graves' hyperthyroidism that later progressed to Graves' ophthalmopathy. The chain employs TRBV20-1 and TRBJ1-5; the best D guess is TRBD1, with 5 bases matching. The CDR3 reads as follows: CSAADSSNQPQHF. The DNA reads TGCAGTGCTGCCGACAGTAGCAATCAGCCCCAGCATTTT.